One and the same sample provided the 27 T cell receptor beta chains below, sequenced in a study of monozygotic twins with inflammatory bowel disease. Each CDR3 protein gets one entry in TCRdb, which reprocessed the 5' RACE reads and gives no DNA. Its table lists 350,000 to 400,000 distinct CDR3 sequences. The sequenced sample was blood. Receptors originate from a human donor with ulcerative colitis or Crohn's disease, or a healthy co-twin of an affected twin (not recorded which).

The V gene is TRBV7-9, the J gene TRBJ2-1. CDR1 is SEHNR and CDR2 is FQNEAQ in the germline V gene (reference sequence). This CDR3 spans 13 amino acids. Here the CDR3 reads CASSLGYSTEQFF.

The rearrangement joins TRBV2 to TRBJ2-7; without DNA, the TCRdb call of TRBD2 cannot be checked. The CDR3 loop spans 12 amino acids. In germline, CDR1 is SNHLY, CDR2 FYNNEI. CDR3 sequence reads: CASSEARGSTYF.

The chain uses TRBV4-1 and TRBJ2-2; the D gene TCRdb calls, TRBD1, cannot be checked with no DNA. The CDR3 is 15 amino acids. Germline V gives CDR1 MGHRA, CDR2 YSYEKL. The CDR3 is CASSQVQDKDGELFF.

V and J are TRBV7-9 and TRBJ1-5; the TCRdb call, TRBD1, lacks DNA for checking. Germline CDR1 reads SEHNR; CDR2 reads FQNEAQ (reference sequence). This CDR3 spans 14 amino acids. The CDR3 reads CASSAQGGAQPQHF.

This chain uses TRBV10-3 with TRBJ2-7. Germline V gene data show CDR1 as ENHRY and CDR2 as SYGVKD. The CDR3 is 15 residues long. CDR3 loop: CAISEVVAGSYEQYF.

The chain uses TRBV7-2 and TRBJ2-1; TCRdb selects TRBD1, and the lack of DNA leaves this call unchecked. This CDR3 comprises 15 residues. Germline lookup yields CDR1 SGHTA and CDR2 FQGNSA. CDR3 sequence reads: CASSSPPIGYNEQFF.

The CDR3 is CASSQEAGGPGNEQFF. The rearrangement links TRBV4-2 to TRBJ2-1; the D call of TRBD2 rests on TCRdb alone, since no DNA is present to check it. The CDR3 loop spans 16 amino acids. From germline, CDR1 is LGHNA and CDR2 YNFKEQ.

The chain has TRBV6-1 and TRBJ1-2; the D call from TCRdb, TRBD1, cannot be confirmed without DNA. The CDR3 runs 13 residues. Looked up from germline, CDR1 is MNHNS and CDR2 is SASEGT. The CDR3 sequence: CASSRDRPYGYTF.

The chain uses TRBV6-5 and TRBJ2-7. Germline V gene sequence: CDR1 MNHEY, CDR2 SVGAGI. The CDR3 runs 14 residues. This chain's CDR3 is CASSFTGTSYEQYF.

The chain combines TRBV25-1 with TRBJ1-6. The germline CDR1 and CDR2 sequences are MGHDK and SYGVNS. The length of the CDR3 is 21 residues. The CDR3 is CASRGLRGQGLPALGDSPLHF.

The V and J genes are TRBV5-1 and TRBJ1-2; the D call of TRBD1 rests on TCRdb alone, since no DNA is present to check it. This CDR3 region has 15 residues. CDR1 is SGHRS and CDR2 is YFSETQ in the germline V gene. The CDR3 reads CASSTGQVSWGGYTF.

The gene calls are TRBV5-1 and TRBJ1-1. Germline values: CDR1 SGHRS, CDR2 YFSETQ. The length of the CDR3 is 15 residues. CDR3 region: CASSLVEAASTEAFF.

CDR3 in amino acids: CSVDQTGYAEAFF. The chain combines TRBV29-1 with TRBJ1-1; TCRdb's D call, TRBD1, is unchecked because there is no DNA. Germline V gene data show CDR1 as SQVTM and CDR2 as ANQGSEA. The CDR3 contains 13 residues.

The V and J genes are TRBV24-1 and TRBJ2-1; absent DNA, TCRdb's TRBD1 call cannot be checked. The CDR3 runs 15 residues. The germline CDR1 and CDR2 sequences are KGHDR and SFDVKD. The chain's CDR3 is CATSDSGTGRGEQFF.

The rearrangement joins TRBV3-1 to TRBJ1-6; the D gene TCRdb calls, TRBD1, cannot be checked with no DNA. This CDR3 comprises 15 residues. Germline V CDR1 and CDR2: LGHDT, YNNKEL (reference sequence). CDR3 sequence: CASRRLTGSASPLHF.

The V call is TRBV11-2, the J call TRBJ2-7; the TRBD1 assignment by TCRdb is unverifiable without DNA. There are 15 residues in the CDR3. CDR1 and CDR2 from the germline V gene are SGHAT and FQNNGV. CDR3: CASRLHQGASYEQYF.

Here the CDR3 reads CASSEAAWEQYF. The chain joins TRBV6-4 to TRBJ2-7; TCRdb gives TRBD1 as the D gene, but with no DNA this cannot be confirmed. This CDR3 spans 12 amino acids. Per germline, CDR1 MRHNA and CDR2 SNTAGT.

The chain joins TRBV5-1 to TRBJ2-3; TCRdb picks TRBD2, but there is no DNA to check that call. The CDR3 is made up of 16 amino acids. Germline V lookup: CDR1 SGHRS, CDR2 YFSETQ. CDR3 region: CASSLNGRADTDTQYF.

The chain links TRBV5-1 to TRBJ2-2. Germline V gene lookup returns CDR1 SGHRS and CDR2 YFSETQ. This CDR3 is built from 15 residues. CDR3 sequence reads: CASTRQFPNTGELFF.

The rearrangement uses TRBV4-3 and TRBJ2-7. The CDR3 has 16 amino acids. Germline V gene data show CDR1 as LGHNA and CDR2 as YSLEER. This CDR3 is CASSQDRGTSSYEQYF.

This chain links TRBV18 with TRBJ2-3; TCRdb selects TRBD2, and the lack of DNA leaves this call unchecked. There are 15 residues in the CDR3. The germline CDR1 and CDR2 sequences are KGHSH and LQKENI. Here the CDR3 reads CASSPSPSVADTQYF.

The chain employs TRBV20-1 and TRBJ2-7; TCRdb names TRBD2, which stays unverified in the absence of DNA. This CDR3 region has 17 residues. The germline CDR1 and CDR2 sequences are DFQATT and SNEGSKA (reference sequence). The CDR3 here is CSARDLWGSGYSYEQYF.

The V and J genes are TRBV7-9 and TRBJ2-4; lacking DNA, the TRBD1 call made by TCRdb goes unchecked. The germline gives CDR1 SEHNR, CDR2 FQNEAQ (reference sequence). This CDR3 has 15 residues. The CDR3 protein is CASSRDQGARNIQYF.

The chain recombines TRBV20-1 with TRBJ2-2; without DNA, the TCRdb call of TRBD1 cannot be checked. In germline, CDR1 is DFQATT, CDR2 SNEGSKA (reference sequence). This CDR3 is built from 11 residues. CDR3 region: CSAPLTGELFF.

The chain recombines TRBV20-1 with TRBJ2-1; TCRdb proposes TRBD2, but this gene call is untestable without DNA. This CDR3 has 17 amino acids. The germline V gene encodes CDR1 DFQATT and CDR2 SNEGSKA (reference sequence). This CDR3 is CSARARTSGGAGDEQFF.

V and J are TRBV5-1 and TRBJ2-7. CDR3 length equals 14 residues. Germline-derived CDR1 and CDR2 are SGHRS and YFSETQ. CDR3 amino acids: CASSLAYTVTEQYF.

The chain joins TRBV6-5 to TRBJ1-3; TCRdb designates TRBD1, a call that cannot be tested without DNA. The CDR3 totals 15 residues. The germline V gene has CDR1 MNHEY and CDR2 SVGAGI. The CDR3 protein is CASSYAVSTGNTIYF.